What follows is one TCR beta chain and its context. Its antigen is still unknown. Specified treatment: 15 Gy SBRT to primary tumor, nephrectomy 4 weeks later. Nephrectomy followed 15 Gy stereotactic body radiation by 4 weeks. V was trimmed by 4 bases and J by 2 bases, leaving 18 bases between them. CDR3 length: 17 residues. Looked up from germline, CDR1 is MGHRA and CDR2 is YSYEKL. The data are from a study of radiation and T cells in renal cell carcinoma. Assay used: immunoSEQ multiplex PCR; TCRdb lists only in-frame clones, some missing. The data show 10,000 to 15,000 clones, with around 35% seen just once and just over 15% held by the top ten. Study results and caveats: Only small tumor regions of around 1.1 g were sampled. Baseline intratumoral clonotype presence is unknown without pretreatment biopsies. In blood, top tumor clones expanded by 2 weeks, shrinking by 4.

This clonotype originated in a man in his 60s with renal cell carcinoma. This chain links TRBV4-1 with TRBJ1-5; D is unclear. The sequencing here drew on tumor tissue, taken from a patient whose treatment included radiotherapy and nephrectomy. CDR3 loop: CASSPLWPRRGNQPQHF. The CDR3 coding sequence is TGCGCCAGCAGCCCCCTGTGGCCACGAAGAGGCAATCAGCCCCAGCATTTT.